This TCR beta chain originates from a study of shared clonotypes between healthy human individuals. Concerning this clone itself: Antigen unknown.

Study conclusions and caveats: A limitation of the genetic and exposure-history diversity represented arose from few donors. Researchers found naive subsets generally carried larger estimated richness than memory subsets.

When replicate PCRs were run on sorted subsets, they used 200 ng DNA, some 30,000 T cell genomes. Repertoires were generated with immunoSEQ multiplex PCR, while TCRdb's copy carries only in-frame clones and drops some. The repertoire holds about 690,000 clones, with 90% as singletons. Trimming left V 4 bases short and J 0 bases short, with 10 bases between. CDR3 size: 15 residues. Per germline, CDR1 MNHEY and CDR2 SMNVEV (reference sequence). The receptor was derived from a young man in good health. Some clones in this sample may be carry-over from other donors' samples. V gene TRBV27 combines with J gene TRBJ2-1; the D is unclear. The source material was memory CD8+ T cells from PBMCs. As for subset: CD45RO+ cells pooled with CCR7-negative TemRA cells. CDR3 loop: CASSYGSLSYNEQFF. CDR3 coding DNA: TGTGCCAGCAGTTATGGTAGCCTCTCCTACAATGAGCAGTTCTTC.